This TCR beta chain was identified during a study of shared clonotypes between healthy human individuals. Study-level results: For sorted subsets, rarefaction showed incomplete sequencing despite large depth.

The V gene's germline CDR1 is SGHTA and CDR2 FQGNSA. CDR3 length: 15 amino acids. Trimming took off 1 base at V and 5 bases at J, with 14 bases between the two ends. Worth noting for this clone: No antigen is known for it.

The table came from immunoSEQ multiplex PCR; TCRdb's copy has only in-frame clones and leaves some out. Altogether roughly 2,000,000 clones are present, 85% to 95% being singletons, with the ten largest covering 0.9% to 1.5%. Naive-designated CD8 cells lacked CD45RO, were positively enriched for CCR7, and omitted terminally differentiated effector memory CD45RA+ cells. The rearrangement uses TRBV7-2 and TRBJ1-1; no clear D. The TCR sequence derives from a man between 18 and 35 years old in good health. Sequencing was done on a sample of naive CD8+ T cells sorted from blood. CDR3 residues: CASSLVEGSETEAFF. CDR3 nucleotides: TGTGCCAGCAGCTTAGTGGAGGGCAGTGAGACTGAAGCTTTCTTT.